Following are 8 T cell receptor beta chains from one sample sequenced in a study of blood T cell repertoires in COVID-19. TCRdb keeps only in-frame clones here, not all; method: immunoSEQ multiplex PCR. The sample yields around 50,000 clones, approximately 87% seen once. Input material: peripheral blood. These receptors were obtained from a woman aged 60 to 75 with COVID-19, enrolled during active disease.

This chain uses TRBV19 with TRBJ2-2; possibly TRBD2 for D (6 bases). V was shortened by 11 bases and J by 8 bases, with 12 bases between the two germline ends. The CDR3 has 11 amino acids. The V gene's germline CDR1 is LNHDA and CDR2 SQIVND (reference sequence). The CDR3 protein is CAAGRTGELFF. CDR3 bases: TGTGCCGCCGGGAGAACTGGGGAGCTGTTTTTT.

The rearrangement joins TRBV6-5 to TRBJ1-3; D is uncertain. The CDR3 is made up of 15 amino acids. With 0 bases removed from V and 3 bases from J, the gap between germline ends came to 9 bases. The germline CDR1 and CDR2 sequences are MNHEY and SVGAGI. For the CDR3, the DNA is TGTGCCAGCAGTTACTCGATACAGATTGGAAACACCATATATTTT. It translates to CASSYSIQIGNTIYF.

The CDR3 DNA is TGTGCCAGCAGCTGGAATCCCGGGACATCTTACAATGAGCAGTTCTTC. It translates to CASSWNPGTSYNEQFF. The chain recombines TRBV7-2 with TRBJ2-1; TRBD1 is a possible D gene (6 bases). Trimming removed 4 bases at V and 4 bases at J, with 17 bases between. The germline gives CDR1 SGHTA, CDR2 FQGNSA. The CDR3 is 16 residues long.

The chain has TRBV6-1 and TRBJ1-2; D may be TRBD1 (6 bases). The V end lost 1 base, the J end lost 4 bases, and 16 bases lay between the germline ends. Germline-derived CDR1 and CDR2 are MNHNS and SASEGT. The CDR3 covers 16 residues. The CDR3 DNA is TGTGCCAGCAGTGAAGGGTTGGGGGCGGGTGGCTATGGCTACACCTTC. Protein sequence: CASSEGLGAGGYGYTF.

The J gene is TRBJ1-5, the V gene TRBV30, with 7 bases aligning to TRBD1. Per germline, CDR1 GTSNPN and CDR2 SVGIG (reference sequence). This CDR3 comprises 13 residues. The ends lost 2 bases at V and 6 bases at J; junction bases unmatched: 4. CDR3 in DNA: TGTGCCTGGAGTCCAGGGGGAGGTCAGCCCCAGCATTTT. Protein product: CAWSPGGGQPQHF.

The chain recombines TRBV18 with TRBJ2-7; D remains unclear. From germline, CDR1 is KGHSH and CDR2 LQKENI. The germline V and J ends were trimmed by 2 bases and 5 bases, with 4 bases remaining between them. This CDR3 has 11 residues. In nucleotides, the CDR3 is TGTGCCAGCTCACCAGGGCACGAGCAGTACTTC. It encodes CASSPGHEQYF.

The CDR3 sequence is CASSVESSGGTDTQYF. CDR3 bases: TGTGCCAGCAGCGTAGAGTCCAGCGGTGGGACAGATACGCAGTATTTT. The chain uses TRBV9 and TRBJ2-3, with D possibly matching TRBD2 (5 bases). Germline CDR1 reads SGDLS; CDR2 reads YYNGEE. Trimming cost V 0 bases and J 3 bases, with 14 bases left between them. The CDR3 covers 16 residues.

The CDR3, as DNA: TGTGCCAGCACCACGGGACTCGCCGGGACACCCCTCCACTTT. Residues: CASTTGLAGTPLHF. The genes are TRBV3-1 (or the pseudogene TRBV3-2) and TRBJ1-6; possible D gene TRBD1, 5 bases. In germline, CDR1 is LGHDT, CDR2 YNNKEL (reference sequence). The CDR3 sequence is 14 residues long. Trimming took 7 bases from V and 11 from J, leaving 18 bases between them.